These T cell receptor beta chains were read from a single sample in a study of T cell responses to AZD1222 COVID-19 vaccine. TCRdb's copy holds only in-frame clones and misses some; the assay was immunoSEQ multiplex PCR. The data show some 88,000 clones, about 91% seen once. The sample here was peripheral blood, taken on day 0 of AZD1222 vaccination. The receptors derive from an adult in good health. The CDR3 runs from the conserved cysteine through the conserved F or W. A D gene is named only where the DNA matches it firmly.

d_call cdr3_length v_call cdr3_aa
TRBD2 16 TRBV27 CASIGWGGSNTGELFF
TRBD2 16 TRBV6-5 CASSYSWTSGSVSRFF
TRBD2 15 TRBV9 CASSVRASGSYEQYF
. 15 TRBV7-8 CASSLGWGGEGTIYF
. 11 TRBV29-1 CSLLIVGTQYF
. 15 TRBV28 CASTLGGALPYEQYF
. 16 TRBV6-6 CASSSSHTGMGNTIYF
. 14 TRBV10-3 CAISQDSKNTEAFF
TRBD1 15 TRBV15 CATSVGQGDNSPLHF
. 13 TRBV5-4 CASSLAVRDEQYF
TRBD1 16 TRBV2 CASSEQGDRWGNTIYF
TRBD1 15 TRBV9 CASSASTGWGNTIYF
TRBD2 16 TRBV3-1/TRBV3-2 CASSRRTSGRYNEQFF
TRBD2 16 TRBV6-2/TRBV6-3 CASSTLLAGGAYEQYF
. 13 TRBV3-1/TRBV3-2 CASSPSSSYEQYF
. 14 TRBV7-9 CASEKRGGLYGYTF
TRBD2 16 TRBV6-5 CASSYTLAGSTGELFF
TRBD1 16 TRBV19 CASSIPTGAVTGELFF
TRBD1 15 TRBV7-8 CASSLRGDSNSPLHF
. 12 TRBV7-8 CASSPHAGGYTF
. 15 TRBV4-3 CASSQGTGQFYEQYF
. 13 TRBV11-3 CASSRTVQETQYF
TRBD2 19 TRBV4-2 CASSQGTSGREIGYNEQFF
TRBD2 14 TRBV5-1 CASTAGETYNEQFF
. 14 TRBV5-1 CASSQQGPGNTIYF
TRBD1 14 TRBV25-1 CASSRPGQGAEQYF
. 16 TRBV5-1 CASSSGTAVRTDTQYF
. 12 TRBV7-9 CASSPPAMPQFF
TRBD1 14 TRBV10-3 CATRVGQRNEKLFF
. 14 TRBV27 CASSLSETSYEQYF
TRBD1 15 TRBV5-8 CASSLGTGILYEQYF
. 18 TRBV4-2 CASSQETGKKGGSYEQYF
TRBD2 16 TRBV18 CASSPPGGLVRETQYF
. 17 TRBV5-1 CASSLATARGSTDTQYF
TRBD1 16 TRBV6-2/TRBV6-3 CASSYNTGTGSWEQYF
TRBD1 15 TRBV2 CASSLGDRETDTQYF
. 14 TRBV3-1/TRBV3-2 CASSWGSRDTEAFF
. 15 TRBV28 CASSHQDGHQETQYF
. 16 TRBV20-1 CSASPGQGPANYGYTF
TRBD1 16 TRBV18 CASSPLVAGGLYEQYF
. 14 TRBV5-1 CASSLTVTNTEAFF